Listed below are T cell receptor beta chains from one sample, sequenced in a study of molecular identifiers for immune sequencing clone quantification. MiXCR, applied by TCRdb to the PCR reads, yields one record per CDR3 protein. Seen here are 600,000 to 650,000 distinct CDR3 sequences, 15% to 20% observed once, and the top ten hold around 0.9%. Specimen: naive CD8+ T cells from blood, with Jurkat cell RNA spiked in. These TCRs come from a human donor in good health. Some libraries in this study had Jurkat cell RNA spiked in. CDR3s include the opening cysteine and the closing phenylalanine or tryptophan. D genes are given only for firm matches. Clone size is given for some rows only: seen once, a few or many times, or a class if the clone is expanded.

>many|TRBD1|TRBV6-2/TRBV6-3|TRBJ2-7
CASSTDRDDYEQYF
TGTGCCAGCAGTACCGACAGGGACGACTACGAGCAGTACTTC
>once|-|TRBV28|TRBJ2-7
CASSSTRTLGYEQYF
TGTGCCAGCAGTTCGACCCGGACATTAGGGTACGAGCAGTACTTC
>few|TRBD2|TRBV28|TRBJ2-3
CASSLFGRREHTDTQYF
TGTGCCAGCAGTTTATTCGGGCGGCGGGAGCACACAGATACGCAGTATTTT
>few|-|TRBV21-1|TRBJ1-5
CASSTSYRGSSNQPQHF
TGTGCCAGCAGCACGAGCTACAGGGGATCTAGCAATCAGCCCCAGCATTTT
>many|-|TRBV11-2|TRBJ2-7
CASSLGVSEQYF
TGTGCCAGCAGCTTAGGAGTTTCCGAGCAGTACTTC
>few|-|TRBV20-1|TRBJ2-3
CSAGVGLVIADTQYF
TGCAGTGCTGGGGTGGGCCTAGTTATCGCAGATACGCAGTATTTT
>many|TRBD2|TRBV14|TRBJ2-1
CASSQRLGGAYNEQFF
TGTGCCAGCAGCCAGAGGTTGGGGGGGGCCTACAATGAGCAGTTCTTC
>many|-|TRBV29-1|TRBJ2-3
CSVVKAVRTDTQYF
TGCAGCGTCGTAAAGGCGGTTCGCACAGATACGCAGTATTTT
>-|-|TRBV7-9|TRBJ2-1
CASSLPWTVNNEQFF
TGTGCCAGCAGCTTACCGTGGACGGTAAACAATGAGCAGTTCTTC
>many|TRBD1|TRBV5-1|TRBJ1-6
CASSLVDRINSPLHF
TGCGCCAGCAGCTTGGTGGACAGGATTAATTCACCCCTCCACTTT
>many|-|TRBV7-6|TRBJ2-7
CASSQGLLGEQYF
TGTGCCAGCAGCCAAGGACTGCTTGGAGAGCAGTACTTC
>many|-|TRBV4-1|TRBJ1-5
CASSQIASNQPQHF
TGCGCCAGCAGCCAGATAGCTAGCAATCAGCCCCAGCATTTT
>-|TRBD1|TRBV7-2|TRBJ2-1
CASSDWDRYNEQFF
TGTGCCAGCAGCGACTGGGACAGGTACAATGAGCAGTTCTTC
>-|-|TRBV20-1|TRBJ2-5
CSARNVWQPEETQYF
TGCAGTGCTAGAAACGTGTGGCAGCCTGAAGAGACCCAGTACTTC
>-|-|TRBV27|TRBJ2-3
CASSLSPGGGADTQYF
TGTGCCAGCAGTTTATCCCCCGGGGGTGGGGCAGATACGCAGTATTTT
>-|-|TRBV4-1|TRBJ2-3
CVSSPLPTGTDTQYF
TGCGTCAGCAGCCCCTTACCGACAGGCACAGATACGCAGTATTTT
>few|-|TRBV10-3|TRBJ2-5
CAISDEGRETQYF
TGTGCCATCAGTGATGAGGGAAGGGAGACCCAGTACTTC
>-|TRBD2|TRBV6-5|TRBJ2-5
CASSATLADKETQYF
TGTGCCAGCAGTGCCACCCTAGCGGACAAAGAGACCCAGTACTTC
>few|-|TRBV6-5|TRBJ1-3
CASTQGRPGGNAIYF
TGTGCCAGCACCCAGGGCCGTCCGGGGGGAAACGCCATATATTTT
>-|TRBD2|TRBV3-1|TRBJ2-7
CASSHWTSGSSYEQYF
TGTGCCAGCAGCCACTGGACTAGCGGGAGCTCCTACGAGCAGTACTTC
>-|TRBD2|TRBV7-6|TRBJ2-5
CASSEGVLRGRARETQYF
TGTGCCAGCAGCGAGGGGGTCCTACGCGGGAGGGCCCGAGAGACCCAGTACTTC
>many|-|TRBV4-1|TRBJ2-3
CASSQDLGSTDTQYF
TGCGCCAGCAGCCAAGATTTGGGTAGCACAGATACGCAGTATTTT
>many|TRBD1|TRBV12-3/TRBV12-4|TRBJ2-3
CASSQGTGGQTWTDTQYF
TGTGCCAGCAGTCAAGGGACAGGGGGCCAGACCTGGACAGATACGCAGTATTTT
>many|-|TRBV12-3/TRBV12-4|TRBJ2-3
CASSPGQWGTDTQYF
TGTGCCAGCAGTCCCGGTCAATGGGGCACAGATACGCAGTATTTT
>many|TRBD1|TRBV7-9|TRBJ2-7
CASSPGQISDEQYF
TGTGCCAGCAGCCCGGGACAGATCTCCGACGAGCAGTACTTC
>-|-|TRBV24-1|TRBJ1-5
CATSDYNGNQPQHF
TGTGCCACCAGTGATTATAATGGCAATCAGCCCCAGCATTTT
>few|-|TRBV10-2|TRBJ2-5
CASSPKQGETQYF
TGCGCCAGCAGTCCAAAGCAGGGGGAGACCCAGTACTTC
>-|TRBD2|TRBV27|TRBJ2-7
CASSFSGSNEQYF
TGTGCCAGCAGTTTTAGCGGGAGCAATGAGCAGTACTTC
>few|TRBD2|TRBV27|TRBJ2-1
CASSPTSGGAWEQFF
TGTGCCAGCAGTCCGACTAGCGGGGGGGCATGGGAGCAGTTCTTC
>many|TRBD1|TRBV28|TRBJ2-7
CASSGDRGRPAYEQYF
TGTGCCAGCAGTGGGGACAGGGGACGGCCCGCCTACGAGCAGTACTTC
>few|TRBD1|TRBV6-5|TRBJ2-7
CASRIGTGKSYEQYF
TGTGCCAGCAGGATTGGGACAGGGAAATCGTACGAGCAGTACTTC
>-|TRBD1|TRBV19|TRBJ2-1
CASSMWTGTYNEQFF
TGTGCCAGTAGTATGTGGACAGGAACCTACAATGAGCAGTTCTTC
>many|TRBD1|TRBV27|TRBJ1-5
CASSPSRRDRVGNQPQHF
TGTGCCAGCAGTCCATCCCGCCGGGACAGGGTTGGCAATCAGCCCCAGCATTTT
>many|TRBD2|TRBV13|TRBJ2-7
CASSLGGGASEQYF
TGTGCCAGCAGCTTAGGCGGGGGGGCCTCCGAGCAGTACTTC
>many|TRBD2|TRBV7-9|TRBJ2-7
CASSLGRDYSYEQYF
TGTGCCAGCAGCTTAGGCCGGGACTACTCCTACGAGCAGTACTTC
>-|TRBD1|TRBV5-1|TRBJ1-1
CASSKGQGAGTEAFF
TGCGCCAGCAGCAAGGGACAGGGGGCGGGCACTGAAGCTTTCTTT
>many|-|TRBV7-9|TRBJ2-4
CASSLGEENIQYF
TGTGCCAGCAGCTTAGGGGAGGAAAACATTCAGTACTTC
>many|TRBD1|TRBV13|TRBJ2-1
CASSSSGTADWDEQFF
TGTGCCAGCAGCTCATCCGGGACAGCTGATTGGGATGAGCAGTTCTTC
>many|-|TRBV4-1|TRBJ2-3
CASSPNGVSTDTQYF
TGCGCCAGCAGCCCAAATGGCGTTAGCACAGATACGCAGTATTTT
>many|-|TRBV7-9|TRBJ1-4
CASSLSSYREKLFF
TGTGCCAGCAGCTTGTCCAGTTATCGTGAAAAACTGTTTTTT
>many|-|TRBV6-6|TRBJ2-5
CASTLGHQETQYF
TGTGCCAGCACTCTGGGACACCAAGAGACCCAGTACTTC
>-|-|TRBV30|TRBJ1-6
CAYGGQSRGFPLHF
TGTGCCTATGGGGGGCAGAGCAGAGGTTTTCCCCTCCACTTT
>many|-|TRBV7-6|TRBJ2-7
CASSLAAAGYEQYF
TGTGCCAGCAGCTTAGCGGCGGCGGGATACGAGCAGTACTTC
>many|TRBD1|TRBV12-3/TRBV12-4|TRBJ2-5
CASSPTGPQETQYF
TGTGCCAGCAGTCCGACAGGGCCTCAAGAGACCCAGTACTTC
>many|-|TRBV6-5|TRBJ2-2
CASSYSYTGELFF
TGTGCCAGCAGTTACTCTTACACCGGGGAGCTGTTTTTT
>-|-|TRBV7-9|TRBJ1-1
CASSLATAMNTEAFF
TGTGCCAGCAGCTTAGCTACAGCCATGAACACTGAAGCTTTCTTT
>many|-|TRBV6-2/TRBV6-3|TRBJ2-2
CASSAWAGLNTGELFF
TGTGCCAGCAGTGCATGGGCAGGCTTGAACACCGGGGAGCTGTTTTTT
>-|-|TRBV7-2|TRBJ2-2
CASSLDSATGELFF
TGTGCCAGCAGCTTAGATTCAGCCACCGGGGAGCTGTTTTTT
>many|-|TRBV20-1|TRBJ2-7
CSARDLGGQSPHEQYF
TGCAGTGCTAGAGATTTGGGTGGACAGTCCCCCCACGAGCAGTACTTC
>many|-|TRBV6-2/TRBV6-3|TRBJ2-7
CASSYVALEQYF
TGTGCCAGCAGTTACGTGGCTCTCGAGCAGTACTTC
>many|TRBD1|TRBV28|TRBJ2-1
CASSVVSGTGTYNEQFF
TGTGCCAGCAGTGTAGTGTCCGGGACAGGAACTTACAATGAGCAGTTCTTC
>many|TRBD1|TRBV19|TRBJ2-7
CASSSTRTGSYEQYF
TGTGCCAGTAGTAGTACCCGGACAGGCTCCTACGAGCAGTACTTC
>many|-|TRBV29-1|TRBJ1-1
CSVRVTEAFF
TGCAGCGTTCGGGTCACTGAAGCTTTCTTT
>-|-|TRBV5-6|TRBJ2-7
CASSSGTSYERYF
TGTGCCAGCAGCTCCGGGACATCCTACGAGCGGTACTTC